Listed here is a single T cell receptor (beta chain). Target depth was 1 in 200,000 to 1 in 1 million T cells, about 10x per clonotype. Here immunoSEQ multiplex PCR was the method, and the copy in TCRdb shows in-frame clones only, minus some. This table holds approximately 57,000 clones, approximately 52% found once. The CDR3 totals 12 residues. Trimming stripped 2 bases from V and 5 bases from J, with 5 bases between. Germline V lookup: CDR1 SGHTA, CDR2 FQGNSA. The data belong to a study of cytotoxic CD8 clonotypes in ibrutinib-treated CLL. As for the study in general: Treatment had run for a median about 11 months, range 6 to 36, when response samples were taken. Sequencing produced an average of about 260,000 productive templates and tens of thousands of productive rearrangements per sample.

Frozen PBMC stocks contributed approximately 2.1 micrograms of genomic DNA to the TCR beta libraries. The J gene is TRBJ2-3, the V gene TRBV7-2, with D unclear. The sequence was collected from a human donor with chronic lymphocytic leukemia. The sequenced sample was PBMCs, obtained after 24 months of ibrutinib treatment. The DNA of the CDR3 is TGTGCCAGCAGCTTAAGTGTAGATACGCAGTATTTT. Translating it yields CASSLSVDTQYF. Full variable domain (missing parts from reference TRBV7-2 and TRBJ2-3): GAGVSQSPSNKVTEKGKDVELRCDPISGHTALYWYRQSLGQGLEFLIYFQGNSAPDKSGLPSDRFSAERTGGSVSTLTIQRTQQEDSAVYLCASSLSVDTQYFGPGTRLTVL.